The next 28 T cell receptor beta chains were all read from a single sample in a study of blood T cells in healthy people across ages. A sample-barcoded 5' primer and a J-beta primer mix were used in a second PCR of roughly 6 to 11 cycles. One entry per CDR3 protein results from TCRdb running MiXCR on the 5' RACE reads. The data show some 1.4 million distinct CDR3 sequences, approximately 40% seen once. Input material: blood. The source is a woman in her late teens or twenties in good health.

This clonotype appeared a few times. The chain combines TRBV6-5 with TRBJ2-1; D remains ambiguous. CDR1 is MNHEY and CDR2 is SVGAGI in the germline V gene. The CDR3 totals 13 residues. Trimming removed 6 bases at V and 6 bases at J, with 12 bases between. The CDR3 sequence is CASRLSLTNEQFF. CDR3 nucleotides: TGTGCCAGCAGGTTATCGTTGACCAATGAGCAGTTCTTC.

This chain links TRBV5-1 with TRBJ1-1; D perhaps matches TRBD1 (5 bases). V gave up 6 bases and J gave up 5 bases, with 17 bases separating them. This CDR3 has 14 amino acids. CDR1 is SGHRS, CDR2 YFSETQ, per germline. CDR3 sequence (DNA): TGCGCCAGCAACCCCGGGACGGCTAAAACTGAAGCTTTCTTT. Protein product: CASNPGTAKTEAFF. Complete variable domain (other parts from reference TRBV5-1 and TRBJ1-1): KAGVTQTPRYLIKTRGQQVTLSCSPISGHRSVSWYQQTPGQGLQFLFEYFSETQRNKGNFPGRFSGRQFSNSRSEMNVSTLELGDSALYLCASNPGTAKTEAFFGQGTRLTVV.

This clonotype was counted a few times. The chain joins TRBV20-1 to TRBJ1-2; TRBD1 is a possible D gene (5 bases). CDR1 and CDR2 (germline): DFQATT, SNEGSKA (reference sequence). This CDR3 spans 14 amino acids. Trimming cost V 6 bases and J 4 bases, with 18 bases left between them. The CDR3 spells CSATTQGSSYGYTF. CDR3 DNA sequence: TGCAGTGCAACCACGCAGGGTAGTAGCTATGGCTACACCTTC.

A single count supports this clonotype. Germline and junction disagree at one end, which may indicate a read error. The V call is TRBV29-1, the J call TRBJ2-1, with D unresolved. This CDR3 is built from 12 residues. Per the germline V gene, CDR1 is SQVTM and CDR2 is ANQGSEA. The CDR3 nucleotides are TGCAGCGTTGAAAGTCTCGGCAATGAGCGGTTCTTC. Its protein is CSVESLGNERFF.

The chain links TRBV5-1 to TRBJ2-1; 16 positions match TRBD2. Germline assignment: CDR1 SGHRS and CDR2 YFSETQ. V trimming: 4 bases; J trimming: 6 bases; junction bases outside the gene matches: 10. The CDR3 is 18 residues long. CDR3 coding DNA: TGCGCCAGCAGCCCCGGGACTAGCGGGAGGGCCGGAGTCAATGAGCAGTTCTTC. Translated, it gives CASSPGTSGRAGVNEQFF. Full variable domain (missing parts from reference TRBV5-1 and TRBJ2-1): KAGVTQTPRYLIKTRGQQVTLSCSPISGHRSVSWYQQTPGQGLQFLFEYFSETQRNKGNFPGRFSGRQFSNSRSEMNVSTLELGDSALYLCASSPGTSGRAGVNEQFFGPGTRLTVL.

Written as DNA, the CDR3 is TGCAGTGCTAGAGTACAGGGGTTTAACTATGGCTACACCTTC. Translating gives CSARVQGFNYGYTF. The gene calls are TRBV20-1 and TRBJ1-2; 7 nucleotides align to TRBD1. The junction had 3 bases not matched to a gene; V was cut back by 1 base and J by 1 base. This CDR3 region has 14 residues. The germline V gene encodes CDR1 DFQATT and CDR2 SNEGSKA (reference sequence).

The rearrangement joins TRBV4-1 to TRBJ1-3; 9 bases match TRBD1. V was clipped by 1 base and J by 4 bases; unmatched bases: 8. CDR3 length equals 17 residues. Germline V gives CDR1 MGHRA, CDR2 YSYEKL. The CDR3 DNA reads TGCGCCAGCAGCCAAGTGCCCGGGACAGGGAGCGGAAACACCATATATTTT. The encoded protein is CASSQVPGTGSGNTIYF.

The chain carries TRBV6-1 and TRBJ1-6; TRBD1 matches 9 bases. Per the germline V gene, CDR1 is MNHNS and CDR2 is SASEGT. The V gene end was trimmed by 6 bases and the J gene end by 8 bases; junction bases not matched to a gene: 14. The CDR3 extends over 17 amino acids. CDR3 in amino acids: CASSFGLGQGIDSPLHF. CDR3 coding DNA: TGTGCCAGCAGCTTCGGTCTTGGACAGGGGATTGATTCACCCCTCCACTTT.

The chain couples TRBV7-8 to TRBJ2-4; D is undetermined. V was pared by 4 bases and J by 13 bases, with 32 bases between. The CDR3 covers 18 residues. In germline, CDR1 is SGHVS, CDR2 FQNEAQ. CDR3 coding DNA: TGTGCCAGCAGCTCCCGAGGCCCGTCCGCGGCAACCTACAATGAGCAGTACTTC. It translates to CASSSRGPSAATYNEQYF. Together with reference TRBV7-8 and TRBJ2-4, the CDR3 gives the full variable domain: GAGVSQSPRYKVAKRGQDVALRCDPISGHVSLFWYQQALGQGPEFLTYFQNEAQLDKSGLPSDRFFAERPEGSVSTLKIQRTQQEDSAVYLCASSSRGPSAATYNEQYFGAGTRLSVL.

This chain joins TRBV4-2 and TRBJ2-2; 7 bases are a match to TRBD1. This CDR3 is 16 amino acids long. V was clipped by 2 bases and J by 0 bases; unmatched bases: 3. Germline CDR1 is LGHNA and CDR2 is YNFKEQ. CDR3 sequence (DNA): TGTGCCAGCAGCCAACTAACAGGGGCGAACACCGGGGAGCTGTTTTTT. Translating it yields CASSQLTGANTGELFF.

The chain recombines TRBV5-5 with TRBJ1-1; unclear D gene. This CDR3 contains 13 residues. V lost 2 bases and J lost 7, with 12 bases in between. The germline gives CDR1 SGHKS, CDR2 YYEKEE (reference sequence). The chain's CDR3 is CASSFIGPVEAFF. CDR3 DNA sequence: TGTGCCAGCAGCTTTATAGGACCGGTTGAAGCTTTCTTT.

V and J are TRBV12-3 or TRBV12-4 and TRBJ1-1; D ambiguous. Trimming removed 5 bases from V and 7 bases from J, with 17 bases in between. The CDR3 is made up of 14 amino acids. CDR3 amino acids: CASSPWEGSHEAFF. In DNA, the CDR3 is TGTGCCAGCAGTCCATGGGAGGGCTCCCATGAAGCTTTCTTT.

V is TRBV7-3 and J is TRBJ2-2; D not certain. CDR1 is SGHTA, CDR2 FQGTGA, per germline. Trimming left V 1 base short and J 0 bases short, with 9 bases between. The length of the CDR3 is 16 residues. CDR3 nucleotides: TGTGCCAGCAGCTTAATGCAGGACGCGAACACCGGGGAGCTGTTTTTT. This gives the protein CASSLMQDANTGELFF.

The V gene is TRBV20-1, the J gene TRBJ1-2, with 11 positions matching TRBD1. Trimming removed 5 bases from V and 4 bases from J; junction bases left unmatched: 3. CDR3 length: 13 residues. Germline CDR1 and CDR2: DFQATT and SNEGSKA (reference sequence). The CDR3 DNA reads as TGCAGTGCTCGGGACAGGGGGACCTATGGCTACACCTTC. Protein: CSARDRGTYGYTF.

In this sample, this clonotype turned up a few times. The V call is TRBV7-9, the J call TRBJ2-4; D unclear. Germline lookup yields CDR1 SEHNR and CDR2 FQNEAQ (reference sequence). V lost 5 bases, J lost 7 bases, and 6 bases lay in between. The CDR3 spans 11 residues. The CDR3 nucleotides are TGTGCCAGCAGCCTAGACAACATTCAGTACTTC. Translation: CASSLDNIQYF.

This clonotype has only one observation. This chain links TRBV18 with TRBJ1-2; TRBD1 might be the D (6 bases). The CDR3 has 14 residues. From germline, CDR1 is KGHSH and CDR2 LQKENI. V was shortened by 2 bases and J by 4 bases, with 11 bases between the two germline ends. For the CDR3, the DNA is TGTGCCAGCTCACCAGGGGGGCTTGGCTATGGCTACACCTTC. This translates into CASSPGGLGYGYTF.

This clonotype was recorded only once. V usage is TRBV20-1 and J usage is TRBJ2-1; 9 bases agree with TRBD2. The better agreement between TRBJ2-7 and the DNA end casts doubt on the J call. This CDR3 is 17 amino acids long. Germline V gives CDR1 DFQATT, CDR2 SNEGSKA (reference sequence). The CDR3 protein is CSARDYLAGTLYNEQYF. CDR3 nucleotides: TGCAGTGCTAGAGATTATCTAGCGGGGACCCTCTACAATGAGCAGTACTTC.

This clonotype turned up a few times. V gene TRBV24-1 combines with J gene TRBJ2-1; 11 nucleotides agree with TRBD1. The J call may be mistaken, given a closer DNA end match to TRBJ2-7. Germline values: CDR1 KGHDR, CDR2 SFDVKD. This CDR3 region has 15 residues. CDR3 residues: CATSPGQGVYNEQYF. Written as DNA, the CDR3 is TGTGCCACCAGCCCGGGACAGGGGGTCTACAATGAGCAGTACTTC.

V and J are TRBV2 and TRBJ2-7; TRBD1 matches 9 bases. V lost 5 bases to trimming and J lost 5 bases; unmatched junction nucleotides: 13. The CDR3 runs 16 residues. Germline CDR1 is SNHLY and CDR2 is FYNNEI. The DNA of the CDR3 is TGTGCCAGCAGTCCCCCGGGACAGGGAAAGAGCAACGAGCAGTACTTC. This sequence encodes CASSPPGQGKSNEQYF.

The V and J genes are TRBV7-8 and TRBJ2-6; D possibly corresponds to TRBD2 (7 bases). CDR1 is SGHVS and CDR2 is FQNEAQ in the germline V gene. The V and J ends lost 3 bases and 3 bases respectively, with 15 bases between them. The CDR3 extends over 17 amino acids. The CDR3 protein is CASSFVGGLGGANVLTF. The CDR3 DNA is TGTGCCAGCAGCTTCGTCGGGGGGCTTGGTGGGGCCAACGTCCTGACTTTC. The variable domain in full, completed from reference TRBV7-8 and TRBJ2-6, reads GAGVSQSPRYKVAKRGQDVALRCDPISGHVSLFWYQQALGQGPEFLTYFQNEAQLDKSGLPSDRFFAERPEGSVSTLKIQRTQQEDSAVYLCASSFVGGLGGANVLTFGAGSRLTVL.

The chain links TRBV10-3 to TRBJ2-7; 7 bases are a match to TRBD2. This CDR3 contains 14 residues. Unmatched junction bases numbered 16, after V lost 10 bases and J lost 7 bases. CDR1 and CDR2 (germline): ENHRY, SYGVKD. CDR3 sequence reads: CATLAGGSLDEQYF. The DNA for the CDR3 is TGTGCCACCTTAGCGGGTGGGTCTCTGGATGAGCAGTACTTC.

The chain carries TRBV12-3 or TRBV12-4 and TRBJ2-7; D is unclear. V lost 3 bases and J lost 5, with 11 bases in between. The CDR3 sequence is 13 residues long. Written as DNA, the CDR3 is TGTGCCAGCAGTTTTGCAGGTAGTCACGAGCAGTACTTC. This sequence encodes CASSFAGSHEQYF.

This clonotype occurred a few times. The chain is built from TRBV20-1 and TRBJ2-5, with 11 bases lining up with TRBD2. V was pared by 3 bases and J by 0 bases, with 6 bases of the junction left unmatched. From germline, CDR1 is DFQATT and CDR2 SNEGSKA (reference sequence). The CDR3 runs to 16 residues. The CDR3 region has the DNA TGCAGTGCTAGGCCACTAGCGGGAGTTAACCAAGAGACCCAGTACTTC. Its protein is CSARPLAGVNQETQYF.

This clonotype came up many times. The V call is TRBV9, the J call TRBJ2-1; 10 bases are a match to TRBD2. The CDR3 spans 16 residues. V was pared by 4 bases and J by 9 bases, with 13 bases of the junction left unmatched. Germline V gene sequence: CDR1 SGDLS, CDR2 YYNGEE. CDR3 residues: CASSPSGGPVPSEQFF. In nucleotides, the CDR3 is TGTGCCAGCAGCCCTAGCGGGGGCCCTGTTCCAAGTGAGCAGTTCTTC.

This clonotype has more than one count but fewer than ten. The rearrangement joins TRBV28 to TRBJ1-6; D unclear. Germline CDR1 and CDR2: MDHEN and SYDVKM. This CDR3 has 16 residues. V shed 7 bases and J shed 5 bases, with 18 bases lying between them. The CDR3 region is CASIRAGGINNSPLHF. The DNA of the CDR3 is TGTGCCAGCATAAGGGCAGGTGGGATCAATAATTCACCCCTCCACTTT. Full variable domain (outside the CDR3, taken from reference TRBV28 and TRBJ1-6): DVKVTQSSRYLVKRTGEKVFLECVQDMDHENMFWYRQDPGLGLRLIYFSYDVKMKEKGDIPEGYSVSREKKERFSLILESASTNQTSMYLCASIRAGGINNSPLHFGNGTRLTVT.

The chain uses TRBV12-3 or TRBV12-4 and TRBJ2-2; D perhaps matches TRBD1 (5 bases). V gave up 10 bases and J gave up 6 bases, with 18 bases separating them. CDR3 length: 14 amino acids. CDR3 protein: CAIPPQGSAGELFF. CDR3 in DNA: TGTGCCATCCCGCCCCAGGGCTCAGCCGGGGAGCTGTTTTTT.

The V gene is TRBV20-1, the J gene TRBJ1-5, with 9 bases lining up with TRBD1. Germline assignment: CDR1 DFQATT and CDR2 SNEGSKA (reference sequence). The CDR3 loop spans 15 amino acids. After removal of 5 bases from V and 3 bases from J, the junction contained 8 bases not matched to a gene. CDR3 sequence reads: CSAVGTGMVNQPQHF. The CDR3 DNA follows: TGCAGTGCTGTCGGGACAGGGATGGTCAATCAGCCCCAGCATTTT.

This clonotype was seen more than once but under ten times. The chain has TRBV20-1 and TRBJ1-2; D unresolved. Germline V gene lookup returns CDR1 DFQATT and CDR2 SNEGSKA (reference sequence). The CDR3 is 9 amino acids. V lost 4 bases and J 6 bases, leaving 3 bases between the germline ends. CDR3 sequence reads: CSAKDGYTF. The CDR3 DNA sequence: TGCAGTGCTAAAGATGGCTACACCTTC.